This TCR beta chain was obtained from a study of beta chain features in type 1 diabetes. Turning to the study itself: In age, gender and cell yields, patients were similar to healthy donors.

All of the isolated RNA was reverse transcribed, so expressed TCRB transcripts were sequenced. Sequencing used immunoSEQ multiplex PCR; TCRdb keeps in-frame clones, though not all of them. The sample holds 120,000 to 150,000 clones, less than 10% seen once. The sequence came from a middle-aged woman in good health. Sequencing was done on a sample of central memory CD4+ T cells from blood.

CDR3 nucleotides: TGTGCCAGTAGTATAGCCCTAGCCTCAAGCGAGCAGTACTTC. It codes for CASSIALASSEQYF. The chain joins TRBV19 to TRBJ2-7; weak D call: TRBD2 (5 bases). Trimming removed 1 base at V and 6 bases at J, with 13 bases between. Germline-derived CDR1 and CDR2 are LNHDA and SQIVND (reference sequence). The CDR3 is 14 amino acids.